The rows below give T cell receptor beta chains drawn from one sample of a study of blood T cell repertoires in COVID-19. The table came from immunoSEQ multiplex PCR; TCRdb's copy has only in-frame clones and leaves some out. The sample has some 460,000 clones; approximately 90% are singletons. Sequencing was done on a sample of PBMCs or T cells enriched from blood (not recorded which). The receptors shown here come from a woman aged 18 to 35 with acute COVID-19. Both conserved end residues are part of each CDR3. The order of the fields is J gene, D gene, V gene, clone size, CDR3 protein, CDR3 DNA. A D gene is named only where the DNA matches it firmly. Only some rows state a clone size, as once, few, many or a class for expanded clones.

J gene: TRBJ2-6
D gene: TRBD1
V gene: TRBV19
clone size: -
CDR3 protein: CASRRTGGANVLTF
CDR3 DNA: TGTGCCAGTAGGAGGACAGGTGGGGCCAACGTCCTGACTTTC

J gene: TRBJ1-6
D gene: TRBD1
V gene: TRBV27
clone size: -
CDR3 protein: CASSVQGARDSPLHF
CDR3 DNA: TGTGCCAGCAGTGTACAGGGGGCGCGTGATTCACCCCTCCACTTT

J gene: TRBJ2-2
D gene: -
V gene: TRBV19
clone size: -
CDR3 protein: CASSLARNTGELFF
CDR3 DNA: TGTGCCAGTAGTTTGGCACGAAACACCGGGGAGCTGTTTTTT

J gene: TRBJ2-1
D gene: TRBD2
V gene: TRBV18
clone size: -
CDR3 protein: CASSPSSGRDEQFF
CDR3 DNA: TGTGCCAGCTCACCTTCGAGCGGGAGGGATGAGCAGTTCTTC

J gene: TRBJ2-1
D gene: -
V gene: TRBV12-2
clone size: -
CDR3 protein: CASRLYELAGHNEQFF
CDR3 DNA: TGTGCAAGTCGCTTATATGAACTAGCGGGGCACAATGAGCAGTTCTTC

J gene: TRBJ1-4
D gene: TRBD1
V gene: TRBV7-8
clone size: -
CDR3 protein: CASSLQGALGNEKLFF
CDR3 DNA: TGTGCCAGCAGCTTACAGGGGGCGCTGGGTAATGAAAAACTGTTTTTT

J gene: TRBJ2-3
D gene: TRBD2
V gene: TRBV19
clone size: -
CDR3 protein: CASSSLLSGRDTQYF
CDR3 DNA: TGTGCCAGTAGTTCGCTACTAAGCGGGAGGGATACGCAGTATTTT

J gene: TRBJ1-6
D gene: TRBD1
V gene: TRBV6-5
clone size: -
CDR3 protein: CASSYLDRKVLHF
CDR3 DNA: TGTGCCAGCAGTTACTTGGACAGGAAGGTACTCCACTTT

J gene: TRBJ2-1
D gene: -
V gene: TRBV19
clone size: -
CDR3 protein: CASSMGVREQFF
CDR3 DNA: TGTGCCAGTAGTATGGGAGTACGTGAGCAGTTCTTC

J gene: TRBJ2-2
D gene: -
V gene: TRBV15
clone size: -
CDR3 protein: CATSRDVGRELFF
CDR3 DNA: TGTGCCACCAGCAGAGATGTTGGGCGGGAGCTGTTTTTT

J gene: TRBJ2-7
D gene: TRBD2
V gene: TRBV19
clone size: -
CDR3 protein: CASSITLAGFYEQYF
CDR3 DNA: TGTGCCAGTAGTATTACCCTAGCGGGGTTCTACGAGCAGTACTTC

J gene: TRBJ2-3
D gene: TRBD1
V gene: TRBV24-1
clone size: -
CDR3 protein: CATSDPFGQGAFTDTQYF
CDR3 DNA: TGTGCCACCAGTGATCCCTTCGGACAGGGAGCTTTCACAGATACGCAGTATTTT

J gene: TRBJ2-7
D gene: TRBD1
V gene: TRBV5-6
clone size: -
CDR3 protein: CASSLLMTGMDEQYF
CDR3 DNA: TGTGCCAGCAGCTTGCTCATGACAGGGATGGACGAGCAGTACTTC

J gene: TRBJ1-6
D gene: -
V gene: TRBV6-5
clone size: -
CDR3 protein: CASSYLRGIGSPLHF
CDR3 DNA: TGTGCCAGCAGTTACTTGAGAGGGATAGGGTCACCCCTCCACTTT

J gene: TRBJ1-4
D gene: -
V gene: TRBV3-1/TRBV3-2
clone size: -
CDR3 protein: CASSQFFRVGEKLFF
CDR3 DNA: TGTGCCAGCAGCCAATTTTTCAGGGTAGGTGAAAAACTGTTTTTT

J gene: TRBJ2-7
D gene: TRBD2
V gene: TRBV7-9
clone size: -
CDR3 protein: CASSGLAGGFYEQYF
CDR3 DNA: TGTGCCAGCAGCGGACTAGCGGGGGGGTTTTACGAGCAGTACTTC

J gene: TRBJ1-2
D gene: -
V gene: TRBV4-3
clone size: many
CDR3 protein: CASSQEAGPLYGYTF
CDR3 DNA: TGCGCCAGCAGCCAAGAAGCGGGTCCACTTTATGGCTACACCTTC